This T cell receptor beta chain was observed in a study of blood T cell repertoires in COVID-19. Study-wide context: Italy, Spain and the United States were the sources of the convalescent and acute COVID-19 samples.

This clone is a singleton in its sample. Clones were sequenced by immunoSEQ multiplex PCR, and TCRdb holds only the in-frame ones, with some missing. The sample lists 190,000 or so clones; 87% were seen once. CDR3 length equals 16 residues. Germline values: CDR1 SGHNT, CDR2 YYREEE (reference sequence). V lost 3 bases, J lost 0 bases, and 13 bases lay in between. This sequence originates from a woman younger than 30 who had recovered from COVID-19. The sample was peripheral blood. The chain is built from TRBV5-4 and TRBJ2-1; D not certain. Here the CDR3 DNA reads TGTGCCAGCAGCTCCCCCAGGATCGGCTCCTACAATGAGCAGTTCTTC. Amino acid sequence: CASSSPRIGSYNEQFF.